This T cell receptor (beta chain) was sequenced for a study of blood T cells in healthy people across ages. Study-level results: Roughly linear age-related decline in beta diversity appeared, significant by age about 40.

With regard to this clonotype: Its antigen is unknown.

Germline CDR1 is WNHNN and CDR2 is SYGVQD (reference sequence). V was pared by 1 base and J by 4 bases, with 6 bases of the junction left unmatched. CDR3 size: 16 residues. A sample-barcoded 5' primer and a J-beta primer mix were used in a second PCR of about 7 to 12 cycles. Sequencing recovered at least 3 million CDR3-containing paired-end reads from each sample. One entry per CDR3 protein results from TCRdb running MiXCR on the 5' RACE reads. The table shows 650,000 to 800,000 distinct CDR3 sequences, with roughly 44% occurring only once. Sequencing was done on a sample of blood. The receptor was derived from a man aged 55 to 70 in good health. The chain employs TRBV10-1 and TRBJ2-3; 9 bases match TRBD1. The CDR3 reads CASSELGQGGSDTQYF. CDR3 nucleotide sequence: TGCGCCAGCAGTGAGTTGGGACAGGGAGGTTCAGATACGCAGTATTTT.